Following are 28 T cell receptor beta chains from one sample sequenced in a study of spatial heterogeneity in lung cancer. Time point reported: blood at routine non-recurrence follow-up after resection. TCRdb fed the 5' RACE reads into MiXCR, producing one record per CDR3 protein. The data show approximately 18,000 distinct CDR3 sequences, approximately 19% seen once. The sample here was PBMCs, taken at follow-up. The source of these receptors is a male donor with early-stage non-small cell lung cancer.

This clonotype is medium-sized (0.01 to 0.1%) in the sample. The CDR3 sequence is CASSRSRQTYNSPLHF. CDR3 DNA: TGTGCCAGCAGTAGGTCTCGACAGACCTATAATTCACCCCTCCACTTT. J is TRBJ1-6 and V is TRBV27; D is perhaps TRBD1 (5 bases). Germline loops: CDR1 MNHEY, CDR2 SMNVEV (reference sequence). V lost 5 bases to trimming and J lost 2 bases, with 13 bases between them. This CDR3 region has 16 residues.

This clonotype has a handful of counts. The rearrangement joins TRBV5-1 to TRBJ2-1, with 13 bases that match TRBD2. CDR1 SGHRS and CDR2 YFSETQ come from the germline V gene. This CDR3 contains 15 residues. V lost 2 bases to trimming and J lost 6 bases; unmatched junction nucleotides: 2. This CDR3 reads CASSFGLAGVNEQFF. The CDR3 DNA sequence: TGCGCCAGCAGCTTTGGACTAGCGGGGGTCAATGAGCAGTTCTTC.

Ten or more counts support this clonotype. CDR3 nucleotides: TGCGCCAGCAGCTTGGATAACCGGGGGGGCGAGTTCTTC. Translation: CASSLDNRGGEFF. This rearrangement joins TRBV5-1 to TRBJ2-1, with TRBD2 matching over 8 bases. Germline V gene lookup returns CDR1 SGHRS and CDR2 YFSETQ. Trimming removed 0 bases from V and 14 bases from J; junction bases left unmatched: 7. The CDR3 has 13 amino acids. The full variable domain, completed using reference TRBV5-1 and TRBJ2-1, is KAGVTQTPRYLIKTRGQQVTLSCSPISGHRSVSWYQQTPGQGLQFLFEYFSETQRNKGNFPGRFSGRQFSNSRSEMNVSTLELGDSALYLCASSLDNRGGEFFGPGTRLTVL.

The V and J genes are TRBV20-1 and TRBJ2-7; D is possibly TRBD2 (5 bases). Germline-derived CDR1 and CDR2 are DFQATT and SNEGSKA (reference sequence). The CDR3 has 13 amino acids. V was clipped by 3 bases and J by 3 bases, with 12 bases between them. The CDR3 region is CSASGSEGYEQYF. CDR3 DNA sequence: TGCAGTGCTAGTGGCTCCGAGGGCTACGAGCAGTACTTC.

This clonotype was picked up a small number of times. The chain is built from TRBV19 and TRBJ2-3, with 9 bases that match TRBD1. V shed 2 bases, J shed 0 bases, and the junction held 3 bases outside the gene matches. From germline, CDR1 is LNHDA and CDR2 SQIVND (reference sequence). The CDR3 sequence is 16 residues long. CDR3 sequence (DNA): TGTGCCAGTAGTATATCCGGGACAGGGAGCACAGATACGCAGTATTTT. Protein: CASSISGTGSTDTQYF.

This clonotype showed up just a few times. The CDR3 loop reads CASSRGQQETQYF. For the CDR3, the DNA is TGTGCCAGTAGTAGAGGACAGCAAGAGACCCAGTACTTC. The J gene is TRBJ2-5, the V gene TRBV19; TRBD1 might be the D (6 bases). The CDR3 contains 13 residues. V was shortened by 4 bases and J by 2 bases, with 8 bases between the two germline ends. Per germline, CDR1 LNHDA and CDR2 SQIVND (reference sequence).

The chain has TRBV4-2 and TRBJ1-6, with 10 bases fitting TRBD1. The trim removed 3 bases at V and 3 bases at J, leaving 8 bases unmatched. This CDR3 comprises 18 residues. Germline values: CDR1 LGHNA, CDR2 YNFKEQ. This chain's CDR3 is CASSHRPGQGIYNSPLHF. CDR3 nucleotide sequence: TGTGCCAGCAGCCATCGGCCGGGACAGGGGATCTATAATTCACCCCTCCACTTT.

In its sample, this clonotype is medium-sized. The chain joins TRBV3-1 to TRBJ2-7; 10 bases are shared with TRBD2. The CDR3 totals 18 residues. Germline lookup yields CDR1 LGHDT and CDR2 YNNKEL (reference sequence). J lost 0 bases, V lost 2 bases, and 10 bases had no gene match. The CDR3 region has the DNA TGTGCCAGCAGCCAAACCGGCGGACTAGCGGTCATCTCCTACGAGCAGTACTTC. It is translated as CASSQTGGLAVISYEQYF.

For the CDR3, the DNA is TGTGCCAGCAGCTTTTACTCTAGCGGGGGTCCGGACGGGGAGACCCAGTACTTC. Its protein is CASSFYSSGGPDGETQYF. The V call is TRBV7-2, the J call TRBJ2-5; TRBD2 matches 10 bases. CDR1 SGHTA and CDR2 FQGNSA come from the germline V gene. The V segment lost 3 bases and the J segment 5 bases; nucleotides outside the gene matches: 15. The CDR3 totals 18 residues.

The chain employs TRBV6-5 and TRBJ1-5, with TRBD1 matching 8 bases. From germline, CDR1 is MNHEY and CDR2 SVGAGI. Losses at the gene ends were 5 bases for V and 4 bases for J; bases not matched to a gene: 7. This CDR3 is built from 15 residues. CDR3 in amino acids: CASSADRASNQPQHF. CDR3 sequence (DNA): TGTGCCAGCAGTGCGGACAGGGCCAGTAATCAGCCCCAGCATTTT.

The genes are TRBV7-3 and TRBJ1-2; 8 nucleotides line up with TRBD1. This CDR3 region has 15 residues. Germline V gene lookup returns CDR1 SGHTA and CDR2 FQGTGA. V shed 5 bases and J 5 bases; nucleotides not matched to a gene: 10. The CDR3 bases are TGTGCCAGCAGCATAAGGACAGGGCCCGGGTATGGCTACACCTTC. Translated: CASSIRTGPGYGYTF.

This clonotype was detected only a few times. As DNA, the CDR3 is TGTGCCAGCAGGGACGGAGCTCTGGTGGGGGGGCCGGGCACCGGGGAGCTGTTTTTT. Amino acid sequence: CASRDGALVGGPGTGELFF. The V and J genes are TRBV12-3 or TRBV12-4 and TRBJ2-2; D perhaps matches TRBD2 (7 bases). The CDR3 runs to 19 residues. V lost 6 bases, J lost 4 bases, and 27 bases lay in between.

This clonotype is labeled medium-sized. The rearrangement uses TRBV11-2 and TRBJ2-7; the D gene is possibly TRBD2 (5 bases). Germline-derived CDR1 and CDR2 are SGHAT and FQNNGV. The germline V and J ends were trimmed by 2 bases and 2 bases, with 16 bases remaining between them. The CDR3 totals 16 residues. The CDR3 DNA reads as TGTGCCAGCAGCTTAATCGTTGCCGGACTCCCCTACGAGCAGTACTTC. Translation gives CASSLIVAGLPYEQYF.

V and J are TRBV6-2 or TRBV6-3 and TRBJ1-2, with D uncertain. The CDR3 has 11 amino acids. Germline V gene lookup returns CDR1 MNHEY and CDR2 SVGEGT. Trimming took 3 bases from V and 6 from J, leaving 5 bases between them. The CDR3: CASSYPDGYTF. The CDR3 coding sequence is TGTGCCAGCAGTTATCCAGATGGCTACACCTTC.

This clonotype was seen only a few times. The V call is TRBV4-1, the J call TRBJ1-2, with unresolved D. V gave up 6 bases and J gave up 4 bases, with 12 bases separating them. The CDR3 totals 13 residues. CDR1 and CDR2 from the germline V gene are MGHRA and YSYEKL. The CDR3 sequence is CASSPAGPYGYTF. CDR3 DNA sequence: TGCGCCAGCAGTCCGGCAGGTCCCTATGGCTACACCTTC.

The V and J genes are TRBV4-1 and TRBJ2-7; tentatively, D is TRBD1 or TRBD2 (6 bases each). The CDR3 has 14 amino acids. Germline lookup yields CDR1 MGHRA and CDR2 YSYEKL. The V and J ends lost 5 bases and 3 bases respectively, with 14 bases between them. In DNA form, the CDR3 reads TGCGCCAGCAGCGGGCGGGGCAGGGGCTACGAGCAGTACTTC. This gives the protein CASSGRGRGYEQYF.

The chain has TRBV5-6 and TRBJ2-5, with 9 bases aligning to TRBD1. The CDR3 sequence is 14 residues long. CDR1 SGHDT and CDR2 YYEEEE come from the germline V gene. Trimming removed 4 bases from V and 4 bases from J; junction bases left unmatched: 5. CDR3: CASSQIQGAETQYF. The CDR3 DNA reads TGTGCCAGCAGCCAGATACAGGGGGCAGAGACCCAGTACTTC.

J is TRBJ2-5 and V is TRBV12-3 or TRBV12-4, with D hard to call. V lost 0 bases and J 5 bases, leaving 7 bases between the germline ends. The CDR3 loop spans 13 amino acids. The CDR3 DNA follows: TGTGCCAGCAGTTTAGCGTATCTGGAGACCCAGTACTTC. Its translation: CASSLAYLETQYF.

V and J are TRBV7-9 and TRBJ2-1; D unresolved. The CDR3 length is 12 residues. Trimming stripped 2 bases from V and 7 bases from J, with 6 bases between. Germline V gives CDR1 SEHNR, CDR2 FQNEAQ (reference sequence). CDR3 bases: TGTGCCAGCAGCTTAAGGTTAAATGAGCAGTTCTTC. It encodes CASSLRLNEQFF.

In its sample, this clonotype was seen many times. V and J are TRBV5-1 and TRBJ2-7; 7 nucleotides match TRBD1. The CDR3 extends over 12 amino acids. The V gene end was trimmed by 9 bases and the J gene end by 1 base; junction bases not matched to a gene: 4. The germline V gene encodes CDR1 SGHRS and CDR2 YFSETQ. The CDR3 sequence: CATKTGSYEQYF. The CDR3 DNA reads as TGCGCCACAAAGACAGGGTCCTACGAGCAGTACTTC.

This clonotype occurred a few times. The chain is built from TRBV7-2 and TRBJ1-2; a weak D match, TRBD1 (5 bases). There are 13 residues in the CDR3. Germline V gene sequence: CDR1 SGHTA, CDR2 FQGNSA. Trimming shortened V by 0 bases and J by 8 bases, and 10 bases separated the two germline ends. DNA of the CDR3: TGTGCCAGCAGCTTAGCGCTTAGGGGAGGCTACACCTTC. It is translated as CASSLALRGGYTF.

In its sample, this clonotype was seen a few times. The genes are TRBV3-1 and TRBJ2-7, with D hard to call. The CDR3 consists of 11 residues. Between the trimmed V and J ends, which lost 2 bases and 9 bases, there was a span of 8 bases. Germline V gives CDR1 LGHDT, CDR2 YNNKEL (reference sequence). This CDR3 reads CASSQRWAQYF. In nucleotides, the CDR3 is TGTGCCAGCAGCCAAAGGTGGGCGCAGTACTTC.

This clonotype showed up many times. The chain is built from TRBV4-1 and TRBJ1-5; tentatively, D is TRBD1 (6 bases). The V gene lost 2 bases and the J gene lost 4 bases, with 18 bases spanning the gap. The V gene's germline CDR1 is MGHRA and CDR2 YSYEKL. CDR3 size: 17 residues. The CDR3 region has the DNA TGCGCCAGCAGCCAAAACCCACCAGGGGTCGCAAATCAGCCCCAGCATTTT. Encoded protein: CASSQNPPGVANQPQHF.

This clonotype was counted ten times or more. V gene TRBV6-2 or TRBV6-3 combines with J gene TRBJ1-6; D is undetermined. The V end lost 6 bases, the J end lost 10 bases, and 13 bases lay between the germline ends. The CDR3 covers 13 residues. From germline, CDR1 is MNHEY and CDR2 SVGEGT. The CDR3 protein is CASSPTATSPLHF. The CDR3, as DNA: TGTGCCAGCAGCCCGACTGCGACCTCACCCCTCCACTTT.

This chain joins TRBV15 and TRBJ2-7; the D gene could be TRBD1 or TRBD2 (6 bases each). Germline CDR1 reads LNHNV; CDR2 reads YYDKDF (reference sequence). V shed 0 bases and J shed 3 bases, with 21 bases lying between them. This CDR3 spans 18 amino acids. The CDR3 DNA is TGTGCCACCAGCAGAGATCTAAGGAACTCCCGGGGGCACTACGAGCAGTACTTC. Translating it yields CATSRDLRNSRGHYEQYF.

This clonotype has a handful of counts. The chain is built from TRBV2 and TRBJ2-7; D is perhaps TRBD1 or TRBD2 (5 bases each). Germline V lookup: CDR1 SNHLY, CDR2 FYNNEI. Trimming took off 4 bases at V and 2 bases at J, with 21 bases between the two ends. The CDR3 is made up of 17 amino acids. CDR3 sequence (DNA): TGTGCCAGCAGTGGGGAAAGAGGGGCCTCACACCCCTACGAGCAGTACTTC. Amino acid sequence: CASSGERGASHPYEQYF.

The chain links TRBV15 to TRBJ2-1; TRBD1 matches 8 bases. Germline V gives CDR1 LNHNV, CDR2 YYDKDF (reference sequence). This CDR3 has 15 amino acids. V dropped 4 bases and J dropped 0; count of bases not matched to a gene: 2. The CDR3, as DNA: TGTGCCACCAGCACCGGACAGGGCTCCTACAATGAGCAGTTCTTC. This gives the protein CATSTGQGSYNEQFF.

This clonotype was seen ten or more times. This sequence joins TRBV12-3 or TRBV12-4 and TRBJ2-7; a possible D gene is TRBD1 (5 bases). Trimming took 3 bases from V and 5 from J, leaving 17 bases between them. This CDR3 is built from 15 residues. CDR3 residues: CASSFGQGGFDEQYF. In nucleotides, the CDR3 is TGTGCCAGCAGTTTCGGGCAGGGTGGGTTTGACGAGCAGTACTTC.